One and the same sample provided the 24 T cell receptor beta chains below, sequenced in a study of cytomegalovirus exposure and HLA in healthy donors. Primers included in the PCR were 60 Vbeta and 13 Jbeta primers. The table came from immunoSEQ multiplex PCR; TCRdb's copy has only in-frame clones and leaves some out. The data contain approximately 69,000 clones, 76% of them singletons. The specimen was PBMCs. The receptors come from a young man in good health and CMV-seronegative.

CDR3 in amino acids: CASSLESGGLGEQFF. The CDR3 region has the DNA TGTGCCAGCAGCTTAGAAAGCGGGGGCTTGGGTGAGCAGTTCTTC. The gene calls are TRBV7-2 and TRBJ2-1, with 8 positions matching TRBD2. The V gene's germline CDR1 is SGHTA and CDR2 FQGNSA. The CDR3 is 15 residues long. The V segment lost 1 base and the J segment 9 bases; nucleotides outside the gene matches: 8.

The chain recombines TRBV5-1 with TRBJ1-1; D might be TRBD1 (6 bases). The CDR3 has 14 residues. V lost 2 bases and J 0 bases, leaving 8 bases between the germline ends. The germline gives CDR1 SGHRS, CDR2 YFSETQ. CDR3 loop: CASSFGTLNTEAFF. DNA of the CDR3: TGCGCCAGCAGCTTCGGGACATTGAACACTGAAGCTTTCTTT.

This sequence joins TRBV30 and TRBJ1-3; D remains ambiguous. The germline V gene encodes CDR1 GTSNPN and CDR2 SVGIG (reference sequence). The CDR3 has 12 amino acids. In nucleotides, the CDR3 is TGTGGCGGAGGAGGGTTGTTAGGCACCATATATTTT. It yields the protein CGGGGLLGTIYF.

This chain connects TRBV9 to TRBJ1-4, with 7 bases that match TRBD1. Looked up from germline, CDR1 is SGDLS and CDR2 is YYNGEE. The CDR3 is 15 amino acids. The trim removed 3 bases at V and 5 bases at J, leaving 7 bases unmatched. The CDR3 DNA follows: TGTGCCAGCAGCGGAAGGACAGGCAGCAATGAAAAACTGTTTTTT. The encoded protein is CASSGRTGSNEKLFF.

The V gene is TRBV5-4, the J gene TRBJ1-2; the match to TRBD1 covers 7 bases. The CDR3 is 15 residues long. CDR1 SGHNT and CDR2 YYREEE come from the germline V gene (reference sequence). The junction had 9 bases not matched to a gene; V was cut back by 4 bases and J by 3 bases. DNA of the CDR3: TGTGCCAGCAGCCCCCTGGAGGGGGCTCACTATGGCTACACCTTC. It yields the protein CASSPLEGAHYGYTF. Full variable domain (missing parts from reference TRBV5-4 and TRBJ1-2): ETGVTQSPTHLIKTRGQQVTLRCSSQSGHNTVSWYQQALGQGPQFIFQYYREEENGRGNFPPRFSGLQFPNYSSELNVNALELDDSALYLCASSPLEGAHYGYTFGSGTRLTVV.

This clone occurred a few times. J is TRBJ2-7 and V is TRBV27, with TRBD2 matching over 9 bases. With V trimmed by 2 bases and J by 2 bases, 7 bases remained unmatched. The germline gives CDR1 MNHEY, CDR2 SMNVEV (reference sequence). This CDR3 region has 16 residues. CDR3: CASSLTGTSITYEQYF. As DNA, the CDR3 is TGTGCCAGCAGTTTAACGGGGACTAGCATTACCTACGAGCAGTACTTC.

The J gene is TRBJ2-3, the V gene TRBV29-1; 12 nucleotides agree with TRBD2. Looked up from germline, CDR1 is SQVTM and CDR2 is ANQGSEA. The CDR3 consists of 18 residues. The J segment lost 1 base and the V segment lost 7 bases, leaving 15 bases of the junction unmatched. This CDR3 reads CSAQGRLAGVRGTDTQYF. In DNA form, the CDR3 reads TGCAGCGCCCAAGGGAGACTAGCGGGGGTTAGGGGCACAGATACGCAGTATTTT.

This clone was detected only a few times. This CDR3 is CASSPGKREKLFF. CDR3 nucleotides: TGTGCCAGCAGTCCAGGGAAACGGGAAAAACTGTTTTTT. V usage is TRBV6-5 and J usage is TRBJ1-4; D might be TRBD1 (5 bases). The germline V gene has CDR1 MNHEY and CDR2 SVGAGI. This CDR3 has 13 amino acids. The V and J ends lost 5 bases and 8 bases respectively, with 12 bases between them.

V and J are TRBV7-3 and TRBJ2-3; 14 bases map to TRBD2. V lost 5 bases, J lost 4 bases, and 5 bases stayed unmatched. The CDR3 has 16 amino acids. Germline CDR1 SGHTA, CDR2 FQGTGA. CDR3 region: CASSPGLAGDADTQYF. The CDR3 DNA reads TGTGCCAGCAGCCCGGGACTAGCGGGGGACGCAGATACGCAGTATTTT.

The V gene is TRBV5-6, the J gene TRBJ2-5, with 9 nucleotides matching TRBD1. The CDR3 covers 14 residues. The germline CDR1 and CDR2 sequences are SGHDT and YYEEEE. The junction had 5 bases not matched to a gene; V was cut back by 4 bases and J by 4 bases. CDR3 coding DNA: TGTGCCAGCAGCGGAATGACAGGGGGAGAGACCCAGTACTTC. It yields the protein CASSGMTGGETQYF.

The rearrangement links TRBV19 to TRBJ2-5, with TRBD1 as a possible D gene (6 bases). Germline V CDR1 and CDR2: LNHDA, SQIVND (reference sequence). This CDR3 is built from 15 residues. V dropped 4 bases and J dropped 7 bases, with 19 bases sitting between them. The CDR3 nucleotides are TGTGCCAGTAGTAAGGACAGAGCCATGTTAGGGACCCAGTACTTC. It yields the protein CASSKDRAMLGTQYF.

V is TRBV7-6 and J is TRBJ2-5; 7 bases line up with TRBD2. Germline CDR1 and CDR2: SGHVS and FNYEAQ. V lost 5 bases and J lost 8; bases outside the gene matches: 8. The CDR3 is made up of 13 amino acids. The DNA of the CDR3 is TGTGCCAGCAGCGCGGGGGAGGCAACTACCCAGTACTTC. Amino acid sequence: CASSAGEATTQYF.

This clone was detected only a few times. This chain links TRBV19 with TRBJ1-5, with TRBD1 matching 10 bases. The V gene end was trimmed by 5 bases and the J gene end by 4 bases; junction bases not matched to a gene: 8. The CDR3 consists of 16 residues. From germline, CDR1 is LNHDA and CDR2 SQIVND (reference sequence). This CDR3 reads CASSVPGQGRNQPQHF. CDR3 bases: TGTGCCAGTAGTGTTCCGGGACAGGGGAGAAATCAGCCCCAGCATTTT.

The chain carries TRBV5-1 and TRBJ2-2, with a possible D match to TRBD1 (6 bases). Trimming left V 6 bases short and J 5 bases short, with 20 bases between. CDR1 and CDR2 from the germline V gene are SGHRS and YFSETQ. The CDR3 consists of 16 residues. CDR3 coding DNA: TGCGCCAGCACCCCGTTCGGCAGGGGAACAACCGGGGAGCTGTTTTTT. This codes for CASTPFGRGTTGELFF.

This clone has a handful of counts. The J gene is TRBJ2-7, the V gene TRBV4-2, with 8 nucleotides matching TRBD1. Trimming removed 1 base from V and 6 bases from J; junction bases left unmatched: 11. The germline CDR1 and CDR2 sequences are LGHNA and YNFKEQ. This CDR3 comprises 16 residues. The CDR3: CASSQARDRMPGEQYF. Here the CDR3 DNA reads TGTGCCAGCAGCCAAGCGAGGGACAGGATGCCAGGCGAGCAGTACTTC.

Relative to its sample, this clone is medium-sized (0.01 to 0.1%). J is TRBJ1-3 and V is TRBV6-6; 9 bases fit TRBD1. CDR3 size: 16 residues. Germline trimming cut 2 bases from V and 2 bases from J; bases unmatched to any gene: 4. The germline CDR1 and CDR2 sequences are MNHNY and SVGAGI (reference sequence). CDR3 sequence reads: CASSYLRTGAGNTIYF. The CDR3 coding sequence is TGTGCCAGCAGTTACCTCAGGACAGGGGCTGGAAACACCATATATTTT.

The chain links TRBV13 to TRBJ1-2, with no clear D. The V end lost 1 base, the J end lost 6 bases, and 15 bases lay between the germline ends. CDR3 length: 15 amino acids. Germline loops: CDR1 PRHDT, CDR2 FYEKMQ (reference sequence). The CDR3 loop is CASSLVGGSKDGYTF. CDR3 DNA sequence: TGTGCCAGCAGCTTAGTTGGAGGGTCTAAGGATGGCTACACCTTC. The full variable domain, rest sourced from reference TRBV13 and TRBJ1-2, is AAGVIQSPRHLIKEKRETATLKCYPIPRHDTVYWYQQGPGQDPQFLISFYEKMQSDKGSIPDRFSAQQFSDYHSELNMSSLELGDSALYFCASSLVGGSKDGYTFGSGTRLTVV.

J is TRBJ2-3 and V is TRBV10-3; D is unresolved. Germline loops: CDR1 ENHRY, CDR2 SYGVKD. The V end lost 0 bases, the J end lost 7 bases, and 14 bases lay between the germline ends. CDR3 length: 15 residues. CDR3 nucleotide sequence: TGTGCCATCAGTGAGTCGGCCCGCTCTAGGCATACGCAGTATTTT. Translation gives CAISESARSRHTQYF.

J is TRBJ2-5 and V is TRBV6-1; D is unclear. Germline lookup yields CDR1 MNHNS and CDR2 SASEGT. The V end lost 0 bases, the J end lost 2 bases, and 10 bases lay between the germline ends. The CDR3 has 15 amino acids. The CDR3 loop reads CASSEALSRQETQYF. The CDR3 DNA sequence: TGTGCCAGCAGTGAAGCGCTATCTAGACAAGAGACCCAGTACTTC.

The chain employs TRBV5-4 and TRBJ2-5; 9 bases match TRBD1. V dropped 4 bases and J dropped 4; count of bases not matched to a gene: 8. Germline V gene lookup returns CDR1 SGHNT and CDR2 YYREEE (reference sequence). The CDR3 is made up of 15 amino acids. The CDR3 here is CASSRSQGAGETQYF. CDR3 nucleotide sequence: TGTGCCAGCAGCCGCTCACAGGGGGCAGGAGAGACCCAGTACTTC.

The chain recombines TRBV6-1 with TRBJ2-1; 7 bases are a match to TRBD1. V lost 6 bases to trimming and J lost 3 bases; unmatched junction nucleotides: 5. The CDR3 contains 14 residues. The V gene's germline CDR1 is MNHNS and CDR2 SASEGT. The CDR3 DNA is TGTGCCAGCAGGGGGGACAGCCTCTACAATGAGCAGTTCTTC. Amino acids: CASRGDSLYNEQFF.

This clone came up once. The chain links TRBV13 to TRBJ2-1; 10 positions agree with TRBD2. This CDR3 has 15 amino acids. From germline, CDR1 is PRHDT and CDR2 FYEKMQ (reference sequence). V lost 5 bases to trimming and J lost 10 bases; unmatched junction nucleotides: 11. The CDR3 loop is CASSPSGGAQSEQFF. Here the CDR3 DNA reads TGTGCCAGCAGCCCAAGCGGGGGGGCCCAATCAGAGCAGTTCTTC.

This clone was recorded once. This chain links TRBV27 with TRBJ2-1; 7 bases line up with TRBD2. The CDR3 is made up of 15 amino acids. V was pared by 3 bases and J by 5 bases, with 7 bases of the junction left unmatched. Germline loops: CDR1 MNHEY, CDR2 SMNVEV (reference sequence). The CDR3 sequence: CASSLARLAHNEQFF. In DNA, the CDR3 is TGTGCCAGCAGTTTGGCCCGACTAGCCCACAATGAGCAGTTCTTC.

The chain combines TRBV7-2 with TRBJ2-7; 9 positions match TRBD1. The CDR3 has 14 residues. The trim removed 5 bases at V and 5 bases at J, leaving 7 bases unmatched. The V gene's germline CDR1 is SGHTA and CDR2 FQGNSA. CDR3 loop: CASSPGQGVDEQYV. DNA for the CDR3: TGTGCCAGCAGCCCGGGACAGGGAGTTGACGAGCAGTACGTC.